Given below is one T cell receptor (beta chain) in context. What it recognizes is unknown. Sample treatment: some 20 received Ad26.COV2.S at low or high dose, single or two shots; about five received placebo; per-sample allocation not given. The study sampled participants on day 63 after the first vaccine or placebo injection. The data were obtained in a study of Ad26.COV2.S vaccination and SARS-CoV-2 variants. Findings of the study overall: An underestimation of total T cell responses may have resulted from the TCR breadth and depth analyses.

Only in-frame clones appear in the TCRdb table, and some are missing; sequencing was by immunoSEQ multiplex PCR. The data show roughly 700,000 clones, 89% seen once. Germline CDR1 is LNHDA and CDR2 is SQIVND (reference sequence). Trimming removed 10 bases from V and 5 bases from J; junction bases left unmatched: 7. The CDR3 is 12 amino acids. The chain is built from TRBV19 and TRBJ1-1; 7 bases are a match to TRBD1. The origin of this receptor is a person aged 18-60 years who received the Ad26.COV2.S COVID-19 vaccine or a placebo. Sequencing used peripheral blood, obtained in a trial of Ad26.COV2.S vaccine versus placebo. The CDR3: CATSTGYTEAFF. The CDR3 DNA is TGTGCCACCTCGACAGGGTATACTGAAGCTTTCTTT.